The clone carrying this TCR beta chain occurred a few times. What it binds is unknown. Being one base from a much bigger clone, this may be a read error. As every portion of the isolated RNA was reverse transcribed, the sequencing read expressed TCRB transcripts. Produced via immunoSEQ multiplex PCR; TCRdb's table is partial and in-frame only. The table has nearly 350,000 clones, 7% to 9% seen once; the top ten hold 0.44%. This entry comes from a study of beta chain features in type 1 diabetes. Study-level background: Over all samples combined, over 85,000,000 sorted cells were examined. Study-level points and caveats: Among patients with Type 1 diabetes, TCRB CDR3s were moderately but significantly shorter in every one of the four CD4+ subsets.

The CDR3 extends over 11 amino acids. Germline CDR1 is SEHNR and CDR2 is FQNEAQ (reference sequence). The receptor was isolated from a woman between 18 and 30 years old in good health. The sample taken for sequencing was central memory CD4+ T cells from blood. The chain combines TRBV7-9 with TRBJ2-5, with no clear D. The assigned J gene may be wrong: the sequence end matches TRBJ2-7 better. CDR3 nucleotides: TGTGCCAGCAGCTCCCACTACGAGCAGTACTTC. It codes for CASSSHYEQYF.